This is a list of T cell receptor beta chains from one sample in a study of early T cells in non-severe SARS-CoV-2 infection. From the 5' RACE reads, TCRdb called clonotypes with MiXCR, one entry per CDR3 protein. The sample yields more than 70,000 distinct CDR3 sequences, around an eighth seen once. The material sequenced was whole blood. The receptors originated from an adult who was a healthcare worker with PCR-confirmed SARS-CoV-2 infection or an uninfected control (not recorded which). Both conserved end residues are part of each CDR3. D genes are given only for firm matches. Clone size is not always given. Where it is, it says once, few, many or a class for expanded clones.

j_call	clone_size	v_call	d_call	cdr3_length	cdr3_aa	cdr3_nt
TRBJ2-2	.	TRBV7-7	.	16	CASSLSAAILAGELFF	TGTGCTAGCAGCTTATCGGCTGCGATCCTAGCCGGGGAGCTGTTTTTT
TRBJ2-2	.	TRBV5-1	.	17	CASSLVARQGNTGELFF	TGCGCCAGCAGCTTGGTGGCAAGGCAGGGGAACACCGGGGAGCTGTTTTTT
TRBJ1-1	.	TRBV20-1	.	16	CSARAGTGSLNTEAFF	TGCAGTGCTAGAGCGGGAACAGGGAGTCTGAACACTGAAGCTTTCTTT
TRBJ2-1	few	TRBV2	.	14	CASSPFVDYNEQFF	TGTGCCAGCAGCCCCTTTGTGGACTACAATGAGCAGTTCTTC
TRBJ2-1	.	TRBV7-6	TRBD2	14	CASSLSSGGNEQFF	TGTGCCAGCAGCTTATCTAGCGGGGGGAATGAGCAGTTCTTC
TRBJ2-3	few	TRBV2	TRBD2	14	CASSGSGRGDTQYF	TGTGCCAGCAGTGGAAGCGGGAGGGGAGATACGCAGTATTTT
TRBJ2-3	many	TRBV5-4	.	12	CASSWVMDTQYF	TGTGCCAGCAGCTGGGTGATGGATACGCAGTATTTT
TRBJ2-1	.	TRBV12-3/TRBV12-4	TRBD1	15	CASSSRQGVGNEQFF	TGTGCCAGCAGTTCACGACAGGGGGTTGGGAATGAGCAGTTCTTC
TRBJ2-1	few	TRBV6-2/TRBV6-3	TRBD2	14	CASRESGSRNEQFF	TGTGCCAGCAGAGAGAGCGGGAGTAGGAATGAGCAGTTCTTC
TRBJ1-5	.	TRBV6-5	.	14	CASSYSRGYQPQHF	TGTGCCAGCAGTTACTCGAGAGGATATCAGCCCCAGCATTTT
TRBJ2-5	.	TRBV5-8	.	14	CASSPYSSKETQYF	TGTGCCAGCAGCCCTTACTCCAGTAAAGAGACCCAGTACTTC
TRBJ2-6	many	TRBV19	TRBD2	17	CASSIELSGSRANVLTF	TGTGCCAGTAGTATCGAACTTAGCGGGAGTAGGGCCAACGTCCTGACTTTC
TRBJ2-7	few	TRBV3-1	.	14	CASSRTGSSYEQYF	TGTGCCAGCAGCCGAACAGGGTCCTCCTACGAGCAGTACTTC
TRBJ2-2	.	TRBV2	.	15	CASSAQGRNTGELFF	TGTGCCAGCAGTGCGCAGGGGCGAAACACCGGGGAGCTGTTTTTT
TRBJ2-1	.	TRBV24-1	TRBD2	17	CATSDLTSEKGDNEQFF	TGTGCCACCAGTGACCTGACTAGCGAAAAAGGGGACAATGAGCAGTTCTTC
TRBJ2-7	.	TRBV12-3/TRBV12-4	.	14	CASSLSDLWWKQYF	TGTGCCAGCAGTTTATCGGACCTCTGGTGGAAGCAGTACTTC
TRBJ2-5	few	TRBV29-1	TRBD1	12	CSVLTGQETQYF	TGCAGCGTTCTGACAGGGCAAGAGACCCAGTACTTC
TRBJ1-1	many	TRBV7-8	.	11	CASSLTDKAFF	TGTGCCAGCAGCTTGACTGATAAAGCTTTCTTT
TRBJ2-5	many	TRBV7-3	.	14	CASSSRDGQETQYF	TGTGCCAGCAGCTCTCGGGACGGACAAGAGACCCAGTACTTC
TRBJ2-4	.	TRBV19	.	16	CASSSSSSGAKNIQYF	TGTGCCAGTAGTAGCTCTTCGTCAGGCGCCAAAAACATTCAGTACTTC
TRBJ2-4	many	TRBV10-3	TRBD2	14	CAITPGLETNIQYF	TGTGCCATTACCCCGGGACTAGAGACGAACATTCAGTACTTC
TRBJ2-3	few	TRBV14	.	13	CASSQDISDTQYF	TGTGCCAGCAGCCAAGATATCAGTGATACGCAGTATTTT
TRBJ2-7	.	TRBV21-1	.	13	CASSSAVSYEQYF	TGTGCCAGCAGCTCGGCGGTCTCCTACGAGCAGTACTTC
TRBJ2-4	.	TRBV5-1	.	13	CASSGLSGDIQYF	TGCGCCAGCAGCGGGCTTAGCGGAGACATTCAGTACTTC
TRBJ2-2	few	TRBV11-2	TRBD2	16	CASSPSGAYVAGELFF	TGTGCCAGCAGCCCTAGCGGAGCTTATGTAGCCGGGGAGCTGTTTTTT
TRBJ2-5	many	TRBV29-1	.	13	CSALSAGDETQYF	TGCAGCGCCCTATCCGCAGGGGACGAGACCCAGTACTTC
TRBJ1-4	few	TRBV12-3/TRBV12-4	.	13	CASSWSSSEKLFF	TGTGCCAGCAGTTGGTCCTCGAGCGAAAAACTGTTTTTT
TRBJ2-1	many	TRBV20-1	TRBD2	16	CSASQLAGRSYNEQFF	TGCAGTGCTAGTCAACTAGCGGGGAGAAGTTACAATGAGCAGTTCTTC
TRBJ1-5	many	TRBV18	.	13	CASSPGFNQPQHF	TGTGCCAGCTCACCAGGTTTCAATCAGCCCCAGCATTTT
TRBJ2-1	many	TRBV5-1	.	14	CASSLGLVYNEQFF	TGCGCCAGCAGCTTGGGGCTGGTGTACAATGAGCAGTTCTTC
TRBJ2-2	few	TRBV29-1	.	15	CGFTRSRSNTGELFF	TGCGGATTTACCAGGTCAAGATCTAACACCGGGGAGCTGTTTTTT
TRBJ2-4	.	TRBV7-8	TRBD1	14	CASSARTGKNIQYF	TGTGCCAGCAGCGCACGGACAGGGAAAAACATTCAGTACTTC
TRBJ2-7	many	TRBV20-1	.	13	CSARSTPGYEQYF	TGCAGTGCTAGAAGCACCCCCGGGTACGAGCAGTACTTC
TRBJ2-5	.	TRBV7-9	TRBD1	15	CASSWGQGERETQYF	TGTGCCAGCAGCTGGGGACAGGGAGAGCGAGAGACCCAGTACTTC
TRBJ2-7	many	TRBV7-2	TRBD2	15	CASSLVRGSSYEQYF	TGTGCCAGCAGCTTAGTGCGGGGGAGCTCCTACGAGCAGTACTTC
TRBJ1-4	few	TRBV19	.	14	CASTRTGTGEKLFF	TGTGCCAGCACAAGAACCGGGACCGGTGAAAAACTGTTTTTT
TRBJ2-7	.	TRBV7-2	TRBD2	14	CASSPGLAIREQYF	TGTGCCAGCAGCCCGGGACTAGCAATCCGCGAGCAGTACTTC
TRBJ2-4	.	TRBV5-4	.	13	CASSLRSKNIQYF	TGTGCCAGCAGCTTGAGGTCCAAAAACATTCAGTACTTC
TRBJ2-3	many	TRBV6-1	TRBD1	15	CASSPRQGETDTQYF	TGTGCCAGCAGTCCCCGACAGGGGGAAACAGATACGCAGTATTTT
TRBJ2-7	few	TRBV7-6	TRBD1	16	CASSLGAGTEPYEQYF	TGTGCCAGCAGCTTAGGGGCCGGGACAGAGCCCTACGAGCAGTACTTC
TRBJ2-7	few	TRBV4-1	.	13	CASSQTESTKQYF	TGCGCCAGCAGCCAAACCGAATCTACCAAGCAGTACTTC
TRBJ2-1	few	TRBV7-8	.	15	CASSATGTSYNEQFF	TGTGCCAGCAGTGCAACTGGGACGTCCTACAATGAGCAGTTCTTC
TRBJ2-1	few	TRBV3-1	.	11	CASSQASEQFF	TGTGCCAGCAGCCAAGCTAGTGAGCAGTTCTTC
TRBJ1-2	many	TRBV7-3	.	13	CASSQGRFYGYTF	TGTGCCAGCAGCCAGGGGCGATTTTATGGCTACACCTTC
TRBJ1-1	.	TRBV11-2	.	13	CASSTFMNTEAFF	TGTGCCAGCAGCACCTTTATGAACACTGAAGCTTTCTTT
TRBJ2-1	.	TRBV11-3	.	11	CASSDHGEQFF	TGTGCCAGCAGCGACCACGGTGAGCAGTTCTTC
TRBJ2-7	many	TRBV7-2	.	13	CASTSTPFGEQYF	TGTGCCAGCACCTCTACCCCGTTCGGCGAGCAGTACTTC
TRBJ2-7	few	TRBV29-1	TRBD1	12	CSVAGQGNPPYF	TGCAGCGTTGCTGGACAGGGAAATCCACCGTACTTC
TRBJ2-3	.	TRBV6-2/TRBV6-3	.	16	CASSYFVGTPPPSQYF	TGTGCCAGCAGTTACTTCGTTGGGACCCCACCCCCTTCGCAGTATTTT